This T cell receptor (beta chain) was documented in a study of blood T cell repertoires in COVID-19. Study information: Sample material is recorded as cDNA or gDNA derived from T cells, B-cell-depleted T cells, or PBMCs.

This CDR3 comprises 15 residues. Trimming took 4 bases from V and 1 from J, leaving 13 bases between them. Germline V gene lookup returns CDR1 SGHTS and CDR2 YDEGEE. Per the original data handling: Amplification of reference gene primers provided the estimated nucleated cell counts. Method: immunoSEQ multiplex PCR; TCRdb's copy keeps in-frame clones and lacks some. V and J calls and clone size come straight from that table; D and trimming were deduced from the DNA. This sample carries roughly 79,000 clones, 87% of them seen once, and the ten largest clones take 5% to 7.5%. This TCR was recovered from a woman aged 45-65 years with acute or convalescent COVID-19. Sequencing input: peripheral blood. The chain uses TRBV5-8 and TRBJ2-3, with D perhaps TRBD2 (7 bases). This CDR3 is CASSLGGGRTDTQYF. The CDR3 region has the DNA TGTGCCAGCAGCCTGGGAGGGGGACGCACAGATACGCAGTATTTT.